The rows below give T cell receptor beta chains drawn from one sample of a study of T cell responses to AZD1222 COVID-19 vaccine. Sequencing was performed with immunoSEQ multiplex PCR; in TCRdb, only in-frame clones are kept and a portion is missing. The data hold more than 95,000 clones, with roughly nine tenths observed a single time. The sequences come from peripheral blood, collected 28 days after the second AZD1222 dose. These receptors all stem from an adult who received the AZD1222 COVID-19 vaccine. Each CDR3 is given with its conserved first and last residue. The D gene is left open where the match is weak. Size values are once, few and many counts, or a class for expanded clones, and some rows have none.

V	size	J	D	DNA	CDR3
TRBV15	NA	TRBJ2-2	TRBD2	TGTGCCACCAGCAGTTTAGCGGGAGTAAACACCGGGGAGCTGTTTTTT	CATSSLAGVNTGELFF
TRBV18	NA	TRBJ2-5	NA	TGTGCCAGCTCACCGGGGTACACAGAGACCCAGTACTTC	CASSPGYTETQYF
TRBV27	few	TRBJ2-6	NA	TGTGCCAGCAGTTTATTAGGCCCGGGGACTGGGGCCAACGTCCTGACTTTC	CASSLLGPGTGANVLTF
TRBV10-3	NA	TRBJ2-3	NA	TGTGCCATCAGTGAAGGGGGGCGCACAGATACGCAGTATTTT	CAISEGGRTDTQYF
TRBV11-3	NA	TRBJ1-2	TRBD1	TGTGCCAGCAGCTCTTCAGGGGGAGGTGGCTACACCTTC	CASSSSGGGGYTF
TRBV7-9	few	TRBJ2-3	TRBD1	TGTGCCAGCAGCCGGACGGGACAGCGTAGCACAGATACGCAGTATTTT	CASSRTGQRSTDTQYF
TRBV7-2	NA	TRBJ2-1	NA	TGTGCCAGCAGCTTAACCGGGACGGCCAACAATGAGCAGTTCTTC	CASSLTGTANNEQFF
TRBV6-5	NA	TRBJ2-6	TRBD1	TGTGCCAGCAGCCCACAGGGGACCGGGGCCAACGTCCTGACTTTC	CASSPQGTGANVLTF
TRBV10-3	NA	TRBJ2-7	NA	TGTGCCATCAGTGAGCCCAGCCGTGGGGGTGAGCAGTACTTC	CAISEPSRGGEQYF
TRBV3-1/TRBV3-2	NA	TRBJ2-2	TRBD2	TGTGCCAGCGGGAGGGCGTTATTGGGTACCGGGGAGCTGTTTTTT	CASGRALLGTGELFF
TRBV7-2	NA	TRBJ1-1	NA	TGTGCCAGCAGCTCTGTACCTCCCGGATCAGGGGCGAACACTGAAGCTTTCTTT	CASSSVPPGSGANTEAFF
TRBV15	NA	TRBJ2-5	NA	TGTGCCACCAGCAGCGGACCGCGCCCAGAGACCCAGTACTTC	CATSSGPRPETQYF
TRBV5-1	NA	TRBJ2-1	TRBD2	TGCGCCAGCAGCTTGTGGACTAGCGGCCCGAATGAGCAGTTCTTC	CASSLWTSGPNEQFF
TRBV7-9	NA	TRBJ2-2	NA	TGTGCCAGCAGCACACTAGAGAACACCGGGGAGCTGTTTTTT	CASSTLENTGELFF
TRBV5-1	NA	TRBJ1-3	TRBD1	TGCGCCAGCAGCACGGGGACAGGCTTGGGAAACACCATATATTTT	CASSTGTGLGNTIYF
TRBV5-1	NA	TRBJ2-5	TRBD2	TGCGCCAGCAGCTCAGCGGGAGCGGGGGAGACCCAGTACTTC	CASSSAGAGETQYF
TRBV14	once	TRBJ2-1	TRBD2	TGTGCCAGCAGCCGGCCGTTTGGTAGCGGGAGGGTTAGCTCCTACAATGAGCAGTTCTTC	CASSRPFGSGRVSSYNEQFF
TRBV7-2	NA	TRBJ2-7	NA	TGTGCCAGCAGCTTAGGGACTACATACTACGAGCAGTACTTC	CASSLGTTYYEQYF
TRBV2	NA	TRBJ1-2	NA	TGTGCCAGCAGCGTTGGGGGGGGCTACACCTTC	CASSVGGGYTF
TRBV27	NA	TRBJ2-2	NA	TGTGCCAGCATGCGGGCTCCCAGCGGGGAGCTGTTTTTT	CASMRAPSGELFF
TRBV29-1	NA	TRBJ1-2	NA	TGCACCCCCCTGACGGGAAGTGGCTATGGCTACACCTTC	CTPLTGSGYGYTF
TRBV14	NA	TRBJ2-7	TRBD1	TGTGCCAGCAGCGCAGGGGGATACGAGCAGTACTTC	CASSAGGYEQYF
TRBV27	NA	TRBJ1-5	TRBD1	TGTGCCAGCAGTTCCGGGACAGGGGGCGTTCAGCCCCAGCATTTT	CASSSGTGGVQPQHF
TRBV4-3	NA	TRBJ2-7	NA	TGCGCCAGCAGCCAAGAATCCGGCTACGAGCAGTACTTC	CASSQESGYEQYF
TRBV14	NA	TRBJ2-2	NA	TGTGCCAGCAGCCAAGTAAAAGGGGCGAACACCGGGGAGCTGTTTTTT	CASSQVKGANTGELFF
TRBV5-1	NA	TRBJ2-2	NA	TGCGCCAGCAGCTTGGCCAGGGGACGTAACACCGGGGAGCTGTTTTTT	CASSLARGRNTGELFF
TRBV12-3/TRBV12-4	NA	TRBJ2-1	TRBD2	TGTGCCAGCAGTTTAATACTAGCGGGAGAGCAGTTCTTC	CASSLILAGEQFF
TRBV28	NA	TRBJ2-1	TRBD2	TGTGCCAGCAGCCGGCTAGCGGGGGGGCCTGATGAGCAGTTCTTC	CASSRLAGGPDEQFF
TRBV7-9	NA	TRBJ1-1	NA	TGTGCCAGCAGTCCAACGGGCACTGAAGCTTTCTTT	CASSPTGTEAFF
TRBV29-1	NA	TRBJ2-7	TRBD1	TGCAGCGTTGAGGGACAGCGGCAGGGCGAGCAGTACTTC	CSVEGQRQGEQYF
TRBV9	NA	TRBJ2-1	NA	TGTGCCAGCAGCGTAGGAGGTTCGCTGGACAATGAGCAGTTCTTC	CASSVGGSLDNEQFF
TRBV6-5	NA	TRBJ2-7	NA	TGTGCCAGCAGTACCCGGCCCTCCCATCGATGGCAGTACTTC	CASSTRPSHRWQYF
TRBV4-1	NA	TRBJ2-2	TRBD1	TGCGCCAGCAACCTAAGCCCGGGACAGGGGAGGACCGGGGAGCTGTTTTTT	CASNLSPGQGRTGELFF
TRBV27	NA	TRBJ1-1	TRBD1	TGTGCCAGCAGTCCGGGACAGGGGGCCACTGAAGCTTTCTTT	CASSPGQGATEAFF
TRBV6-5	NA	TRBJ2-5	NA	TGTGCCAGCAGTTACTCGATATCGCAGGGAGAGACCCAGTACTTC	CASSYSISQGETQYF
TRBV12-5	NA	TRBJ1-1	NA	TGTGCTAGTGGTTTGGGGCAGGGCCCGAACACTGAAGCTTTCTTT	CASGLGQGPNTEAFF
TRBV24-1	once	TRBJ2-7	NA	TGTGCCACCAGTGATATGGGGGGCATCGGCGAGCAGTACTTC	CATSDMGGIGEQYF